A selection of T cell receptor beta chains follows, all from one sample in a study of cytomegalovirus exposure and HLA in healthy donors. Clones were read by immunoSEQ multiplex PCR, and TCRdb kept only the in-frame ones, dropping some. This sample has about 270,000 clones, with 80% to 90% found just once. The specimen was PBMCs. The receptor set was obtained from a man aged 35-49 years in good health and CMV-seropositive. CDR3s include the opening cysteine and the closing phenylalanine or tryptophan. The order of the fields is V gene, J gene, clone size, D gene, CDR3 DNA, CDR3 protein. D genes are given only for firm matches. A clone size is listed for some rows: how often the clone was seen (once, few, many), or a class if it is expanded.

TRBV5-8	TRBJ2-7	few	TRBD1	TGTGCCAGCAGCCGCGGACAGGGTATCTACGAGCAGTACTTC	CASSRGQGIYEQYF
TRBV5-4	TRBJ2-7	-	TRBD2	TGTGCCAGCAGCTTGGGACTAGCGGGAGTTTTTAACGAGCAGTACTTC	CASSLGLAGVFNEQYF
TRBV29-1	TRBJ2-1	-	TRBD2	TGCAGCGTTGACCGGACTAGCGGGGGCAATGAGCAGTTCTTC	CSVDRTSGGNEQFF
TRBV4-2	TRBJ2-7	-	TRBD1	TGTGCCAGCAGCCCCAGGGGGACCAGCTCCTACGAGCAGTACTTC	CASSPRGTSSYEQYF
TRBV18	TRBJ1-4	-	-	TGTGCCAGCTCACCGACCGACACAGCAACTAATGAAAAACTGTTTTTT	CASSPTDTATNEKLFF
TRBV28	TRBJ2-7	-	-	TGTGCCAGCAGCGGACTTACCGAGCAGTACTTC	CASSGLTEQYF
TRBV6-5	TRBJ1-5	-	-	TGTGCCAGCAGTAAGACGGGTTACAATCAGCCCCAGCATTTT	CASSKTGYNQPQHF
TRBV2	TRBJ2-7	-	TRBD2	TGTGCCATCATGGGACTAGCGGGAGCCGCCCTCTACGAGCAGTACTTC	CAIMGLAGAALYEQYF
TRBV2	TRBJ2-1	-	TRBD2	TGTGCCAGCGATCTCCCGCCGAGGACTAGCGACTACAATGAGCAGTTCTTC	CASDLPPRTSDYNEQFF
TRBV6-1	TRBJ2-7	-	TRBD2	TGTGCCAGCAAGGGACTAGCTGGGGAGCAGTACTTC	CASKGLAGEQYF
TRBV5-6	TRBJ2-1	-	-	TGTGCCAGCAGCTTGGTGGGAGTAACCTACAATGAGCAGTTCTTC	CASSLVGVTYNEQFF
TRBV4-1	TRBJ2-7	few	TRBD1	TGCGCCAGCAGCCGACAGGGTCTAACCGAGCAGTACTTC	CASSRQGLTEQYF
TRBV2	TRBJ1-3	-	-	TGTGCCAGCGCCGACAGTTTTATCTCTGGAAACACCATATATTTT	CASADSFISGNTIYF
TRBV7-9	TRBJ2-7	-	TRBD1	TGTGCCAGCAGCTTAGCGACAGGGGTAGAGCAGTACTTC	CASSLATGVEQYF
TRBV11-2	TRBJ1-1	few	-	TGTGCCAGCAGCTTAGCAGGGGCCGACACTGAAGCTTTCTTT	CASSLAGADTEAFF
TRBV7-6	TRBJ2-3	-	TRBD2	TGTGCCAGCAGCGAGGGGACTAGCCTACTGACTAGCACAGATACGCAGTATTTT	CASSEGTSLLTSTDTQYF
TRBV7-2	TRBJ2-7	-	TRBD2	TGTGCCAGCAGCTTACAGACTAGCGGGGCCGAGCAGTACTTC	CASSLQTSGAEQYF
TRBV7-3	TRBJ2-7	-	TRBD1	TGTGCCAGCAGCCCGGCGGGGGACAGGGGGCGTTACGAGCAGTACTTC	CASSPAGDRGRYEQYF
TRBV27	TRBJ2-2	-	-	TGTGCCAGCAGTGCGCGAGCAGGGGAGCTGTTTTTT	CASSARAGELFF
TRBV30	TRBJ1-3	-	-	TGTGCCTGGAGGACAGGAAACACCATATATTTT	CAWRTGNTIYF
TRBV2	TRBJ2-1	-	-	TGTGCCAGCAGTGAATCGCCAGGCTCCTACTACAATGAGCAGTTCTTC	CASSESPGSYYNEQFF
TRBV2	TRBJ1-5	-	TRBD1	TGTGCCAGCAGTGTAAAGAGACAGGGGGGAACAAGCAATCAGCCCCAGCATTTT	CASSVKRQGGTSNQPQHF
TRBV4-1	TRBJ2-6	-	TRBD2	TGCGCCAGCAGCCACCTAGCGGGATCGTCATCTGGGGCCAACGTCCTGACTTTC	CASSHLAGSSSGANVLTF
TRBV7-6	TRBJ2-1	-	-	TGTGCCAGCAGCTTATACTCAACCAATGAGCAGTTCTTC	CASSLYSTNEQFF
TRBV6-5	TRBJ2-1	-	-	TGTGCCAGCAGTTACTCAGGGGGGGGCTCCTACAATGAGCAGTTCTTC	CASSYSGGGSYNEQFF
TRBV7-9	TRBJ2-5	-	TRBD2	TGTGCCAGCAGCCCCTTGACTAGCGAGTTCGAGACCCAGTACTTC	CASSPLTSEFETQYF
TRBV28	TRBJ2-1	-	TRBD2	TGTGCCAGCAGTTTAGCCAGCGGGATTGTCCAGTTCTTC	CASSLASGIVQFF
TRBV29-1	TRBJ1-1	many	TRBD1	TGCAGCGTGCGGACAGGGGGGGGCACTGAAGCTTTCTTT	CSVRTGGGTEAFF
TRBV18	TRBJ2-5	once	TRBD1	TGTGCCAGCTCACCCCTCGGACAGGTTGAAAAGACCCAGTACTTC	CASSPLGQVEKTQYF
TRBV5-8	TRBJ1-1	few	-	TGCGCCAGCAGCCAAGATGTGGCAGGGATAATGAACACTGAAGCTTTCTTT	CASSQDVAGIMNTEAFF
TRBV9	TRBJ2-2	once	TRBD2	TGTGCCAGCAGCGAGGGGACTAGCGGGACCTCCGGGGAGCTGTTTTTT	CASSEGTSGTSGELFF
TRBV9	TRBJ2-3	-	TRBD2	TGTGCCAGCAGCGGCGCGGGAGGTGGTGGAGATACGCAGTATTTT	CASSGAGGGGDTQYF
TRBV28	TRBJ2-2	-	TRBD2	TGTGCCAGCAGAGGTCTCGCGGGAGTGTCCACCGGGGAGCTGTTTTTT	CASRGLAGVSTGELFF
TRBV29-1	TRBJ1-1	-	TRBD1	TGCAGCGTCCCAGACCCCAGGGGGTTGGGCACTGAAGCTTTCTTT	CSVPDPRGLGTEAFF
TRBV5-1	TRBJ2-1	-	-	TGCGCCAGCAGCTTGGACTATAGCGGAGCTAGCTCCTACAATGAGCAGTTCTTC	CASSLDYSGASSYNEQFF
TRBV7-9	TRBJ2-3	-	-	TGTGCCAGCAGCTTAGCTCCTAGCGACCCCCAGACAGATACGCAGTATTTT	CASSLAPSDPQTDTQYF